The rows below give T cell receptor beta chains drawn from one sample of a study of blood T cell repertoires in COVID-19. Profiling relied on immunoSEQ multiplex PCR, and the TCRdb table lists in-frame clones only, not all of them. The sample holds around 100,000 clones, about 88% seen once. Material: peripheral blood. The receptors were gathered from an elderly man with acute or convalescent COVID-19. Each CDR3 is given with its conserved first and last residue. The D gene is left open where the match is weak. Expanded clones are given a class, and other clones once, few, many or no size at all.

CDR3: CASSLAGGRERRQYF
DNA: TGTGCCAGCAGCTTGGCTGGCGGGCGGGAAAGGAGGCAGTATTTT
length: 15
V: TRBV5-5
size: -
D: -
J: TRBJ2-3

CDR3: CASSYDGRVNSPLHF
DNA: TGTGCCAGCAGTTACGATGGCAGGGTGAATTCACCCCTCCACTTT
length: 15
V: TRBV6-6
size: few
D: -
J: TRBJ1-6

CDR3: CASSQALAGDATGELFF
DNA: TGCGCCAGCAGCCAAGCGCTAGCGGGAGACGCCACCGGGGAGCTGTTTTTT
length: 17
V: TRBV4-3
size: few
D: TRBD2
J: TRBJ2-2

CDR3: CASSLGGVTNTEAFF
DNA: TGTGCCAGCAGTTTAGGGGGGGTGACGAACACTGAAGCTTTCTTT
length: 15
V: TRBV27
size: -
D: -
J: TRBJ1-1

CDR3: CASSLTAGDREQYF
DNA: TGCGCCAGCTCCCTTACAGCGGGAGACCGCGAGCAGTACTTC
length: 14
V: TRBV5-1
size: -
D: TRBD2
J: TRBJ2-7

CDR3: CASSAAPGQGAVLYF
DNA: TGTGCCAGCAGCGCAGCTCCGGGACAGGGGGCGGTTCTGTACTTC
length: 15
V: TRBV9
size: -
D: TRBD1
J: TRBJ2-7

CDR3: CASSLGQGDGTEAFF
DNA: TGTGCCAGCAGCTTGGGACAGGGAGATGGGACTGAAGCTTTCTTT
length: 15
V: TRBV7-9
size: -
D: TRBD1
J: TRBJ1-1

CDR3: CASSLRLAGASTDTQYF
DNA: TGTGCCAGCAGTTTAAGACTAGCGGGAGCCTCGACAGATACGCAGTATTTT
length: 17
V: TRBV27
size: -
D: TRBD2
J: TRBJ2-3

CDR3: CASSPQMGQGGELFF
DNA: TGTGCCAGCAGCCCCCAGATGGGGCAGGGCGGGGAGCTGTTTTTT
length: 15
V: TRBV28
size: -
D: -
J: TRBJ2-2

CDR3: CASSRDTYTDTQYF
DNA: TGTGCCAGCAGCCGGGACACCTACACAGATACGCAGTATTTT
length: 14
V: TRBV6-5
size: -
D: -
J: TRBJ2-3

CDR3: CASSLKAGDYEQYF
DNA: TGTGCCAGCAGCCTGAAGGCAGGGGACTACGAGCAGTACTTC
length: 14
V: TRBV9
size: -
D: -
J: TRBJ2-7

CDR3: CASSPPGQGNEKLFF
DNA: TGTGCCAGCTCACCACCGGGACAGGGTAACGAAAAACTGTTTTTT
length: 15
V: TRBV18
size: -
D: TRBD1
J: TRBJ1-4

CDR3: CASSFVRIAASYEQYF
DNA: TGTGCCAGCAGTTTCGTCCGGATAGCGGCCTCCTACGAGCAGTACTTC
length: 16
V: TRBV6-6
size: -
D: -
J: TRBJ2-7

CDR3: CASSTQVSSYNEQFF
DNA: TGTGCCAGCAGCACACAGGTTAGCTCCTACAATGAGCAGTTCTTC
length: 15
V: TRBV7-2
size: -
D: -
J: TRBJ2-1

CDR3: CAISESGSGGVNEQFF
DNA: TGTGCCATCAGTGAGTCGGGTAGCGGGGGGGTCAATGAGCAGTTCTTC
length: 16
V: TRBV10-3
size: -
D: TRBD2
J: TRBJ2-1

CDR3: CASSARLAGGRRTDTQYF
DNA: TGTGCCAGCAGTGCCCGACTAGCGGGAGGGCGACGGACAGATACGCAGTATTTT
length: 18
V: TRBV6-2/TRBV6-3
size: -
D: TRBD2
J: TRBJ2-3

CDR3: CASSKPRTYTEAFF
DNA: TGTGCCAGTAGTAAACCTCGGACTTACACTGAAGCTTTCTTT
length: 14
V: TRBV19
size: medium-sized
D: -
J: TRBJ1-1

CDR3: CASKSGSDGELFF
DNA: TGTGCCAGCAAAAGCGGGAGCGACGGGGAGCTGTTTTTT
length: 13
V: TRBV12-3/TRBV12-4
size: once
D: TRBD2
J: TRBJ2-2

CDR3: CSASMTGSGEAFF
DNA: TGCAGTGCTAGTATGACAGGGAGCGGTGAAGCTTTCTTT
length: 13
V: TRBV20-1
size: -
D: TRBD1
J: TRBJ1-1

CDR3: CASSLAYAGGPTDTQYF
DNA: TGTGCCAGCAGCTTAGCGTATGCGGGAGGGCCGACAGATACGCAGTATTTT
length: 17
V: TRBV7-2
size: -
D: TRBD2
J: TRBJ2-3

CDR3: CASSPLTASGYAGGANVLTF
DNA: TGTGCCAGCTCACCACTGACGGCTAGCGGTTACGCGGGTGGGGCCAACGTCCTGACTTTC
length: 20
V: TRBV18
size: -
D: TRBD2
J: TRBJ2-6

CDR3: CASSYSQGTDQPQHF
DNA: TGTGCCAGCAGTTACTCACAGGGGACGGATCAGCCCCAGCATTTT
length: 15
V: TRBV6-2/TRBV6-3
size: once
D: TRBD1
J: TRBJ1-5

CDR3: CASSWEQGSTEAFF
DNA: TGCGCCAGCAGCTGGGAACAGGGAAGCACTGAAGCTTTCTTT
length: 14
V: TRBV5-1
size: -
D: -
J: TRBJ1-1

CDR3: CASSPPGDGYGYTF
DNA: TGTGCCAGCAGTCCGCCGGGGGACGGCTATGGCTACACCTTC
length: 14
V: TRBV4-2
size: -
D: -
J: TRBJ1-2

CDR3: CSASRNIQETQYF
DNA: TGCAGTGCTAGTCGCAACATACAAGAGACCCAGTACTTC
length: 13
V: TRBV20-1
size: -
D: -
J: TRBJ2-5

CDR3: CASSLSESDTQYF
DNA: TGTGCCAGCAGCTTAAGTGAGTCAGATACGCAGTATTTT
length: 13
V: TRBV7-6
size: few
D: -
J: TRBJ2-3

CDR3: CASRKTGEIYNSPLHF
DNA: TGTGCCAGCAGGAAGACAGGGGAAATCTATAATTCACCCCTCCACTTT
length: 16
V: TRBV2
size: -
D: TRBD1
J: TRBJ1-6

CDR3: CASSLGDRGYEQYF
DNA: TGTGCCAGCAGCTTAGGGGACAGGGGTTACGAGCAGTACTTC
length: 14
V: TRBV7-2
size: once
D: TRBD1
J: TRBJ2-7

CDR3: CASRPGTNTGELFF
DNA: TGTGCCAGCAGACCCGGGACGAACACCGGGGAGCTGTTTTTT
length: 14
V: TRBV28
size: -
D: -
J: TRBJ2-2